One and the same sample provided the 22 T cell receptor beta chains below, sequenced in a study of graft-versus-host responses after intestinal transplantation. Sequencing was performed with immunoSEQ multiplex PCR; in TCRdb, only in-frame clones are kept and a portion is missing. This table holds more than 65,000 clones, under 90% found once. These TCRs are of unknown antigen specificity. Sample: unstimulated CD4+ T cells sorted from spleen or lymph node cells, taken before transplant. The origin of the receptors is a human donor who was the organ donor for an intestinal transplant.

The chain is built from TRBV9 and TRBJ1-1; D is ambiguous. Trimming took off 0 bases at V and 0 bases at J, with 9 bases between the two ends. Germline V gene data show CDR1 as SGDLS and CDR2 as YYNGEE. CDR3 length: 15 amino acids. CDR3 sequence (DNA): TGTGCCAGCAGCGTAGGTGGAGGTATGAACACTGAAGCTTTCTTT. Encoded protein: CASSVGGGMNTEAFF.

This clone has just a few counts. This chain uses TRBV6-5 with TRBJ1-3; TRBD1 matches 7 bases. The V segment lost 6 bases and the J segment 11 bases; nucleotides outside the gene matches: 7. CDR1 is MNHEY and CDR2 is SVGAGI in the germline V gene. The CDR3 covers 12 residues. CDR3 loop: CASSQDRAAIYF. CDR3 sequence (DNA): TGTGCCAGCAGCCAAGACAGGGCGGCCATATATTTT.

The chain combines TRBV11-2 with TRBJ2-5; 11 positions match TRBD2. From germline, CDR1 is SGHAT and CDR2 FQNNGV. J was trimmed by 2 bases and V by 2 bases; bases with no gene match: 10. This CDR3 contains 18 residues. The CDR3 region has the DNA TGTGCCAGCAGCTTATGGCTAGCGGGGGGTGGGGGACAAGAGACCCAGTACTTC. It is translated as CASSLWLAGGGGQETQYF.

Only a few counts were recorded for this clone. The V gene is TRBV5-6, the J gene TRBJ2-2, with 13 bases aligning to TRBD2. Germline CDR1 SGHDT, CDR2 YYEEEE. V shed 1 base and J 4 bases; nucleotides not matched to a gene: 7. CDR3 length: 18 amino acids. The DNA of the CDR3 is TGTGCCAGCAGCTTGCGGGGACTAGCGGGGTACAGCACCGGGGAGCTGTTTTTT. It translates to CASSLRGLAGYSTGELFF.

The chain joins TRBV27 to TRBJ1-5; no clear D. This CDR3 is 16 amino acids long. Germline V CDR1 and CDR2: MNHEY, SMNVEV (reference sequence). Trimming took off 4 bases at V and 2 bases at J, with 15 bases between the two ends. The CDR3 region is CASSSVQTRGNQPQHF. CDR3 nucleotides: TGTGCCAGCAGTTCGGTGCAAACCCGAGGCAATCAGCCCCAGCATTTT.

This clone showed up just once. The V call is TRBV2, the J call TRBJ2-3; the D gene is possibly TRBD2 (6 bases). V lost 1 base to trimming and J lost 0 bases, with 20 bases between them. CDR1 SNHLY and CDR2 FYNNEI come from the germline V gene. This CDR3 has 19 amino acids. CDR3 sequence (DNA): TGTGCCAGCAGTGAAGACTCCAGCGGGTTGGGGTTGAGCACAGATACGCAGTATTTT. Translated, it gives CASSEDSSGLGLSTDTQYF.

The gene calls are TRBV20-1 and TRBJ2-1, with no clear D. The germline gives CDR1 DFQATT, CDR2 SNEGSKA (reference sequence). The CDR3 loop spans 11 amino acids. V was pared by 3 bases and J by 8 bases, with 8 bases between. CDR3 coding DNA: TGCAGTGCTAGCGAGGCGTATGAGCAGTTCTTC. It yields the protein CSASEAYEQFF.

The V gene is TRBV27, the J gene TRBJ1-1; 7 positions agree with TRBD1. Germline-derived CDR1 and CDR2 are MNHEY and SMNVEV (reference sequence). J lost 1 base, V lost 8 bases, and 7 bases had no gene match. There are 14 residues in the CDR3. CDR3 in amino acids: CASLDRARNTEAFF. In DNA, the CDR3 is TGTGCCAGCCTAGACAGGGCAAGGAACACTGAAGCTTTCTTT.

Turning to this clone: The sample has other DNA sequences that encode this CDR3 too. The chain joins TRBV4-3 to TRBJ2-2, with D possibly being TRBD1 (5 bases). The CDR3 contains 18 residues. V shed 0 bases and J shed 2 bases, with 16 bases lying between them. In germline, CDR1 is LGHNA, CDR2 YSLEER. The DNA of the CDR3 is TGCGCCAGCAGCCAAGATTGGGGCCGTAGGCATAACACCGGGGAGCTGTTTTTT. Its protein is CASSQDWGRRHNTGELFF.

V gene TRBV15 combines with J gene TRBJ1-5, with D maybe TRBD1 (6 bases). The CDR3 is 14 amino acids. Germline V gives CDR1 LNHNV, CDR2 YYDKDF (reference sequence). Between the trimmed V and J ends, which lost 7 bases and 7 bases, there was a span of 17 bases. CDR3 in amino acids: CATTNQGSRQPQHF. The CDR3, as DNA: TGTGCCACCACAAACCAGGGGAGTAGACAGCCCCAGCATTTT.

The V call is TRBV7-2, the J call TRBJ2-4, with TRBD1 matching 7 bases. There are 17 residues in the CDR3. CDR1 is SGHTA, CDR2 FQGNSA, per germline. With V trimmed by 3 bases and J by 0 bases, 8 bases remained unmatched. The CDR3 bases are TGTGCCAGCAGCTTGGGTGGGACAGTCCTAGCCAAAAACATTCAGTACTTC. Translation gives CASSLGGTVLAKNIQYF. The full variable domain, its missing parts supplied by reference TRBV7-2 and TRBJ2-4, is GAGVSQSPSNKVTEKGKDVELRCDPISGHTALYWYRQSLGQGLEFLIYFQGNSAPDKSGLPSDRFSAERTGGSVSTLTIQRTQQEDSAVYLCASSLGGTVLAKNIQYFGAGTRLSVL.

The chain employs TRBV5-1 and TRBJ2-3, with 7 bases identical to TRBD1. Per the germline V gene, CDR1 is SGHRS and CDR2 is YFSETQ. CDR3 length equals 18 residues. V gave up 3 bases and J gave up 2 bases; unmatched junction bases: 15. CDR3 DNA: TGCGCCAGCAGCTACAGGGGAAACCTGGGGGCCTCCACAGATACGCAGTATTTT. Translation: CASSYRGNLGASTDTQYF.

This chain connects TRBV29-1 to TRBJ2-1, with TRBD2 matching 13 bases. The V gene end was trimmed by 4 bases and the J gene end by 8 bases; junction bases not matched to a gene: 8. There are 15 residues in the CDR3. The germline V gene has CDR1 SQVTM and CDR2 ANQGSEA. The CDR3 nucleotides are TGCAGCGTTGGGCCGGGACTAGCGGGGTTAGATGAGCAGTTCTTC. Amino acids: CSVGPGLAGLDEQFF.

V usage is TRBV6-5 and J usage is TRBJ1-1; possible D gene TRBD1, 6 bases. CDR1 is MNHEY and CDR2 is SVGAGI in the germline V gene. This CDR3 has 15 residues. V lost 5 bases to trimming and J lost 0 bases, with 13 bases between them. CDR3 amino acids: CASSPPRGLNTEAFF. The CDR3 bases are TGTGCCAGCAGTCCGCCCAGGGGACTGAACACTGAAGCTTTCTTT.

The V call is TRBV28, the J call TRBJ2-7; 7 nucleotides line up with TRBD1. The CDR3 has 14 residues. V shed 5 bases and J 5 bases; nucleotides not matched to a gene: 9. From germline, CDR1 is MDHEN and CDR2 SYDVKM. DNA for the CDR3: TGTGCCAGCAGTCCCCCCGACAGGGTCGACGAGCAGTACGTC. Translated: CASSPPDRVDEQYV.

The chain combines TRBV5-4 with TRBJ2-1; 15 bases align to TRBD2. Germline V gene data show CDR1 as SGHNT and CDR2 as YYREEE (reference sequence). This CDR3 has 20 amino acids. V shed 4 bases, J shed 0 bases, and the junction held 11 bases outside the gene matches. This chain's CDR3 is CASSLLRTSGGASSYNEQFF. CDR3 DNA: TGTGCCAGCAGCCTCCTTAGGACTAGCGGGGGGGCGAGCTCCTACAATGAGCAGTTCTTC.

This chain joins TRBV4-1 and TRBJ2-1; 9 nucleotides align to TRBD1. Unmatched junction bases numbered 5, after V lost 0 bases and J lost 2 bases. The CDR3 is made up of 17 amino acids. Germline loops: CDR1 MGHRA, CDR2 YSYEKL. The CDR3 DNA reads as TGCGCCAGCAGCCAAGATACAGGGGGCAGTGCCTACAATGAGCAGTTCTTC. Its translation: CASSQDTGGSAYNEQFF.

The chain joins TRBV11-2 to TRBJ2-3, with 8 bases that match TRBD1. Per germline, CDR1 SGHAT and CDR2 FQNNGV. Unmatched junction bases numbered 2, after V lost 1 base and J lost 2 bases. The CDR3 is 15 amino acids. CDR3 in DNA: TGTGCCAGCAGCTTAGGGGACAGGTACACAGATACGCAGTATTTT. Translation gives CASSLGDRYTDTQYF. Filled out from reference TRBV11-2 and TRBJ2-3, the complete variable domain reads EAGVAQSPRYKIIEKRQSVAFWCNPISGHATLYWYQQILGQGPKLLIQFQNNGVVDDSQLPKDRFSAERLKGVDSTLKIQPAKLEDSAVYLCASSLGDRYTDTQYFGPGTRLTVL.

The V call is TRBV2, the J call TRBJ2-1, with D perhaps TRBD1 (6 bases). CDR1 and CDR2 (germline): SNHLY, FYNNEI. Trimming shortened V by 10 bases and J by 1 base, and 11 bases separated the two germline ends. CDR3 length equals 13 residues. In DNA form, the CDR3 reads TGTGCCACAACAGGGCGTTCCTACAATGAGCAGTTCTTC. Its protein is CATTGRSYNEQFF.

This chain joins TRBV6-5 and TRBJ2-1; D is undetermined. The V end lost 6 bases, the J end lost 9 bases, and 15 bases lay between the germline ends. The CDR3 contains 13 residues. The V gene's germline CDR1 is MNHEY and CDR2 SVGAGI. Written as DNA, the CDR3 is TGTGCCAGCAGCTCGGCGGCCGTCTTTGAGCAGTTCTTC. As protein: CASSSAAVFEQFF.

The V call is TRBV5-4, the J call TRBJ2-2; 8 bases line up with TRBD1. The V gene end was trimmed by 4 bases and the J gene end by 6 bases; junction bases not matched to a gene: 5. This CDR3 comprises 14 residues. Per germline, CDR1 SGHNT and CDR2 YYREEE (reference sequence). The DNA of the CDR3 is TGTGCCAGCAGCCTATCAGGGGGCTCCGGGGAGCTGTTTTTT. Translating it yields CASSLSGGSGELFF.

V is TRBV15 and J is TRBJ1-4; D unclear. Germline V gene data show CDR1 as LNHNV and CDR2 as YYDKDF (reference sequence). The CDR3 runs 12 residues. Trimming took 0 bases from V and 7 from J, leaving 3 bases between them. The CDR3 reads CATSRDGEKLFF. The CDR3 DNA is TGTGCCACCAGCAGAGACGGTGAAAAACTGTTTTTT.